The 21 T cell receptor beta chains below were found in one sample sequenced in a study of cytomegalovirus exposure and HLA in healthy donors. PCR used 60 Vbeta primers and 13 Jbeta primers. Measured with immunoSEQ multiplex PCR; TCRdb has only the in-frame clones, and not every one. The table records approximately 160,000 clones, approximately 80% of them present only once. Sequenced input: PBMCs. The source is a young man in good health and CMV-seronegative.

This chain joins TRBV6-1 and TRBJ1-6; 9 bases are shared with TRBD1. V dropped 6 bases and J dropped 4; count of bases not matched to a gene: 4. The CDR3 length is 15 residues. CDR1 MNHNS and CDR2 SASEGT come from the germline V gene. In DNA, the CDR3 is TGTGCCAGCAGCAGACAGGGGGGGTATAATTCACCCCTCCACTTT. The encoded protein is CASSRQGGYNSPLHF.

The genes are TRBV27 and TRBJ1-2; 9 nucleotides agree with TRBD1. V gave up 6 bases and J gave up 5 bases; unmatched junction bases: 10. The CDR3 is 15 residues long. Looked up from germline, CDR1 is MNHEY and CDR2 is SMNVEV (reference sequence). The CDR3 region is CASRPRTGERYGYTF. DNA for the CDR3: TGTGCCAGCAGGCCCAGGACAGGGGAGAGATATGGCTACACCTTC.

The rearrangement links TRBV29-1 to TRBJ2-7; 8 nucleotides match TRBD2. This CDR3 is built from 14 residues. Per germline, CDR1 SQVTM and CDR2 ANQGSEA. The J segment lost 5 bases and the V segment lost 3 bases, leaving 9 bases of the junction unmatched. The CDR3 nucleotides are TGCAGCGTTGAGACGGGGGGGGCCCCGGACGAGCAGTACTTC. Amino acid sequence: CSVETGGAPDEQYF.

The chain combines TRBV9 with TRBJ1-6, with D unclear. Trimming stripped 0 bases from V and 10 bases from J, with 14 bases between. Germline CDR1 and CDR2: SGDLS and YYNGEE. The CDR3 is made up of 15 amino acids. CDR3 in DNA: TGTGCCAGCAGCGTAGACCAGACCGTCGGGTCACCCCTCCACTTT. Encoded protein: CASSVDQTVGSPLHF.

The CDR3 DNA reads as TGTGCCAGCAGCCCGTTGGGAGGGGCAGCGGCCGAGCAGTACTTC. Amino acids: CASSPLGGAAAEQYF. V and J are TRBV7-9 and TRBJ2-7; 7 bases map to TRBD2. Germline CDR1 is SEHNR and CDR2 is FQNEAQ (reference sequence). The J segment lost 6 bases and the V segment lost 5 bases, leaving 13 bases of the junction unmatched. The CDR3 covers 15 residues.

The chain employs TRBV9 and TRBJ2-3, with 7 bases matching TRBD2. This CDR3 has 16 residues. In germline, CDR1 is SGDLS, CDR2 YYNGEE. Trimming cost V 0 bases and J 0 bases; bases outside gene matches: 4. CDR3 sequence (DNA): TGTGCCAGCAGCGTAGTTGGGGGGGTAAGCACAGATACGCAGTATTTT. Its translation is CASSVVGGVSTDTQYF.

This clone was detected a few times. This chain uses TRBV6-1 with TRBJ1-3; no clear D. Trimming stripped 7 bases from V and 4 bases from J, with 8 bases between. The V gene's germline CDR1 is MNHNS and CDR2 SASEGT. The CDR3 extends over 12 amino acids. The CDR3 loop reads CASTGPGNTIYF. CDR3 in DNA: TGTGCCAGCACAGGTCCGGGAAACACCATATATTTT.

The rearrangement uses TRBV19 and TRBJ2-4, with D perhaps matching TRBD2 (6 bases). The CDR3 is 14 residues long. From germline, CDR1 is LNHDA and CDR2 SQIVND (reference sequence). Trimming shortened V by 4 bases and J by 5 bases, and 12 bases separated the two germline ends. CDR3 in amino acids: CASSNRDSENIQYF. The CDR3 DNA reads as TGTGCCAGTAGTAATCGGGACTCTGAAAACATTCAGTACTTC.

This clone was seen a single time. The chain employs TRBV19 and TRBJ2-7; TRBD2 might be the D (6 bases). This CDR3 is built from 13 residues. Trimming shortened V by 1 base and J by 7 bases, and 11 bases separated the two germline ends. CDR1 and CDR2 from the germline V gene are LNHDA and SQIVND (reference sequence). CDR3 coding DNA: TGTGCCAGTAGTATAGTAGGCGGGAATGAGCAGTACTTC. Translation gives CASSIVGGNEQYF. The full variable domain, in which reference TRBV19 and TRBJ2-7 provide the parts outside the CDR3, is DGGITQSPKYLFRKEGQNVTLSCEQNLNHDAMYWYRQDPGQGLRLIYYSQIVNDFQKGDIAEGYSVSREKKESFPLTVTSAQKNPTAFYLCASSIVGGNEQYFGPGTRLTVT.

The chain links TRBV6-5 to TRBJ2-3, with D perhaps matching TRBD2 (5 bases). Trimming removed 0 bases from V and 0 bases from J, with 10 bases in between. Germline V lookup: CDR1 MNHEY, CDR2 SVGAGI. The CDR3 is 16 residues long. The CDR3 loop is CASSYSRGWSTDTQYF. The CDR3 DNA reads as TGTGCCAGCAGTTACTCGAGAGGGTGGAGCACAGATACGCAGTATTTT.

The chain recombines TRBV10-2 with TRBJ2-4; TRBD1 agrees at 8 bases. This CDR3 spans 17 amino acids. V lost 2 bases, J lost 1 base, and 7 bases stayed unmatched. CDR1 and CDR2 from the germline V gene are WSHSY and SAAADI. The CDR3 spells CASSERPGGYAKNIQYF. For the CDR3, the DNA is TGCGCCAGCAGTGAGAGGCCAGGGGGCTATGCCAAAAACATTCAGTACTTC.

The J gene is TRBJ2-2, the V gene TRBV5-4; 7 bases line up with TRBD1. Per germline, CDR1 SGHNT and CDR2 YYREEE (reference sequence). The CDR3 is 17 amino acids. The J segment lost 4 bases and the V segment lost 2 bases, leaving 11 bases of the junction unmatched. The CDR3 DNA reads as TGTGCCAGCAGCTTAACAGGGGCTCATTTTAGCACCGGGGAGCTGTTTTTT. Translation: CASSLTGAHFSTGELFF. Together with reference TRBV5-4 and TRBJ2-2, the CDR3 gives the full variable domain: ETGVTQSPTHLIKTRGQQVTLRCSSQSGHNTVSWYQQALGQGPQFIFQYYREEENGRGNFPPRFSGLQFPNYSSELNVNALELDDSALYLCASSLTGAHFSTGELFFGEGSRLTVL.

This chain links TRBV5-1 with TRBJ2-5; 9 bases match TRBD1. V was pared by 7 bases and J by 1 base, with 8 bases of the junction left unmatched. This CDR3 comprises 15 residues. Germline-derived CDR1 and CDR2 are SGHRS and YFSETQ. The CDR3 DNA is TGCGCCAGCCGACCAGGACAGGGGACCCAAGAGACCCAGTACTTC. As protein: CASRPGQGTQETQYF.

This rearrangement joins TRBV9 to TRBJ2-3; D might be TRBD2 (5 bases). CDR3 size: 16 residues. V gave up 3 bases and J gave up 4 bases, with 18 bases separating them. The V gene's germline CDR1 is SGDLS and CDR2 YYNGEE. Here the CDR3 reads CASSAAGALNADTQYF. As DNA, the CDR3 is TGTGCCAGCAGCGCCGCGGGCGCCCTTAACGCAGATACGCAGTATTTT.

This sequence joins TRBV19 and TRBJ2-1; D might be TRBD2 (6 bases). The V gene lost 4 bases and the J gene lost 3 bases, with 7 bases spanning the gap. The CDR3 is 13 residues long. CDR1 and CDR2 (germline): LNHDA, SQIVND (reference sequence). The CDR3 loop is CASSSGVYNEQFF. DNA of the CDR3: TGTGCCAGTAGTAGCGGGGTCTACAATGAGCAGTTCTTC.

V usage is TRBV4-1 and J usage is TRBJ2-3; 15 nucleotides line up with TRBD2. CDR1 and CDR2 from the germline V gene are MGHRA and YSYEKL. CDR3 length: 16 amino acids. V lost 2 bases to trimming and J lost 5 bases; unmatched junction nucleotides: 2. DNA of the CDR3: TGCGCCAGCAGCCAAAGGACTAGCGGGGGGGTAGATACGCAGTATTTT. Protein sequence: CASSQRTSGGVDTQYF.

Turning to this clone: The same CDR3 also results from other DNA sequences found in this sample. The chain recombines TRBV7-2 with TRBJ2-3, with a weak D call TRBD2 (5 bases). V shed 5 bases and J shed 7 bases, with 19 bases lying between them. This CDR3 spans 15 amino acids. From germline, CDR1 is SGHTA and CDR2 FQGNSA. CDR3 coding DNA: TGTGCCAGCAGCCATGGAGGCCAGGCGCATAATACGCAGTATTTT. Its translation: CASSHGGQAHNTQYF.

The V and J genes are TRBV28 and TRBJ1-4; tentatively, D is TRBD1 (5 bases). V was cut by 5 bases and J by 5 bases, with 18 bases left in between. The V gene's germline CDR1 is MDHEN and CDR2 SYDVKM. The CDR3 has 16 amino acids. CDR3 DNA sequence: TGTGCCAGCAGTACACCGCAGGGTGCGGGGAATGAAAAACTGTTTTTT. Amino acid sequence: CASSTPQGAGNEKLFF.

The chain links TRBV10-2 to TRBJ1-5; 8 positions agree with TRBD1. The CDR3 contains 17 residues. The V and J ends lost 0 bases and 4 bases, in that order; junction bases with no gene match: 8. Germline V gives CDR1 WSHSY, CDR2 SAAADI. CDR3 sequence: CASSESRGRGPNQPQHF. CDR3 nucleotides: TGCGCCAGCAGTGAGTCGAGGGGCAGGGGGCCGAATCAGCCCCAGCATTTT.

The genes are TRBV6-5 and TRBJ1-2, with D possibly matching TRBD1 (5 bases). The V and J ends lost 6 bases and 8 bases respectively, with 16 bases between them. The CDR3 covers 13 residues. Germline lookup yields CDR1 MNHEY and CDR2 SVGAGI. The DNA of the CDR3 is TGTGCCAGCAGACCGGGACTTTCAGGGGGCTACACCTTC. This translates into CASRPGLSGGYTF.

The rearrangement links TRBV5-1 to TRBJ2-7; D is unclear. The CDR3 is made up of 18 amino acids. V lost 3 bases and J 0 bases, leaving 22 bases between the germline ends. CDR1 is SGHRS and CDR2 is YFSETQ in the germline V gene. Here the CDR3 reads CASSYGFTTTSSSYEQYF. In DNA form, the CDR3 reads TGCGCCAGCAGCTACGGTTTCACCACTACATCGAGCTCCTACGAGCAGTACTTC.